This T cell receptor (beta chain) came from a study of monozygotic twins with cystic fibrosis. Findings and limits, study-wide: In 13 of 16 pairs, V gene usage was closest to the co-twin's. Monozygotic CF twin pairs shared significantly more nucleotide-identical clonotypes than unrelated CF individuals did. The repertoire was suggested to be naive-dominated, clonality median about 0.0095.

About this clone: Its antigen is still unknown.

Assay: immunoSEQ multiplex PCR; the TCRdb copy retains only in-frame clones and omits some. The repertoire has 13,000 or so clones, 80% to 90% of them found once; the top ten carry less than 0.95%. The germline V and J ends were trimmed by 0 bases and 6 bases, with 3 bases remaining between them. The CDR3 totals 11 residues. Germline V CDR1 and CDR2: SGHDT, YYEEEE. The receptor's source is a boy aged 10-17 years with cystic fibrosis. The sequencing input was blood. The gene calls are TRBV5-6 and TRBJ1-1; no firm D call. The CDR3 region is CASSLGPEAFF. The CDR3 DNA is TGTGCCAGCAGCTTGGGACCTGAAGCTTTCTTT.